The 24 T cell receptor beta chains below were found in one sample sequenced in a study of shared clonotypes between healthy human individuals. Generated by immunoSEQ multiplex PCR, the TCRdb table keeps only in-frame clones and is missing some. The sample consists of 2 million to 2.5 million clones, around 93% of them appearing once. Material: naive CD4+ T cells from PBMCs. This sample's subset: CD45RA+ positively selected. These TCRs come from a man aged 18 to 35 in good health. Some clones in this sample may be carry-over from other donors' samples.

In its sample, this clone was seen once. The chain carries TRBV19 and TRBJ1-4; possibly TRBD1 for D (5 bases). There are 13 residues in the CDR3. V was shortened by 8 bases and J by 6 bases, with 13 bases between the two germline ends. From germline, CDR1 is LNHDA and CDR2 SQIVND (reference sequence). The CDR3 coding sequence is TGTGCCAGTTCTCGCAGGGACTATGAAAAACTGTTTTTT. It codes for CASSRRDYEKLFF.

This chain joins TRBV15 and TRBJ1-1, with TRBD1 matching 9 bases. Germline V gene sequence: CDR1 LNHNV, CDR2 YYDKDF (reference sequence). The J segment lost 2 bases and the V segment lost 2 bases, leaving 6 bases of the junction unmatched. The CDR3 has 16 residues. This chain's CDR3 is CATSRPAGQGNTEAFF. CDR3 DNA sequence: TGTGCCACCAGCAGACCCGCGGGACAGGGAAACACTGAAGCTTTCTTT. The full variable domain, its missing parts supplied by reference TRBV15 and TRBJ1-1, is DAMVIQNPRYQVTQFGKPVTLSCSQTLNHNVMYWYQQKSSQAPKLLFHYYDKDFNNEADTPDNFQSRRPNTSFCFLDIRSPGLGDTAMYLCATSRPAGQGNTEAFFGQGTRLTVV.

The chain is built from TRBV5-1 and TRBJ2-7; TRBD2 is a possible D gene (5 bases). The CDR3 is 15 residues long. The germline CDR1 and CDR2 sequences are SGHRS and YFSETQ. V was pared by 0 bases and J by 2 bases, with 12 bases between. The CDR3 DNA is TGCGCCAGCAGCTTGGGAGGGCCCCGGACCTACGAGCAGTACTTC. It encodes CASSLGGPRTYEQYF.

The V and J genes are TRBV19 and TRBJ1-5, with D possibly being TRBD1 (6 bases). V shed 5 bases and J shed 4 bases, with 9 bases lying between them. The CDR3 contains 13 residues. Germline lookup yields CDR1 LNHDA and CDR2 SQIVND (reference sequence). The CDR3 loop is CASSPQGNQPQHF. The CDR3 DNA reads as TGTGCCAGTAGTCCTCAGGGGAATCAGCCCCAGCATTTT.

The sample holds one count of this clone. The chain recombines TRBV30 with TRBJ1-4; 10 bases map to TRBD1. The V gene's germline CDR1 is GTSNPN and CDR2 SVGIG (reference sequence). The CDR3 totals 14 residues. The trim removed 5 bases at V and 8 bases at J, leaving 8 bases unmatched. The CDR3 sequence: CAWDGTGAGEKLFF. Written as DNA, the CDR3 is TGTGCCTGGGATGGGACAGGGGCGGGGGAAAAACTGTTTTTT.

On this clone: This CDR3 is also generated by other DNA sequences in the sample. This chain joins TRBV18 and TRBJ1-3; 7 bases map to TRBD1. Germline V gene sequence: CDR1 KGHSH, CDR2 LQKENI. Germline trimming cut 3 bases from V and 0 bases from J; bases unmatched to any gene: 5. The CDR3 has 16 amino acids. The CDR3 DNA follows: TGTGCCAGCTCACCCCTGGGACAGCTCTCTGGAAACACCATATATTTT. Protein sequence: CASSPLGQLSGNTIYF.

The chain employs TRBV5-1 and TRBJ2-2; D perhaps matches TRBD2 (6 bases). CDR1 SGHRS and CDR2 YFSETQ come from the germline V gene. V dropped 3 bases and J dropped 7 bases, with 16 bases sitting between them. This CDR3 has 15 amino acids. In DNA, the CDR3 is TGCGCCAGCAGCTCAAGGATACACGGGGGCGGGGAGCTGTTTTTT. Translated: CASSSRIHGGGELFF.

This chain uses TRBV18 with TRBJ1-1; 7 positions agree with TRBD1. The junction had 8 bases not matched to a gene; V was cut back by 4 bases and J by 3 bases. The germline CDR1 and CDR2 sequences are KGHSH and LQKENI. The CDR3 runs 15 residues. The CDR3 region is CASSLSTGSDTEAFF. The CDR3 nucleotides read TGTGCCAGCTCACTCTCGACAGGGTCAGACACTGAAGCTTTCTTT. The entire variable domain, with the rest obtained from reference TRBV18 and TRBJ1-1, is as follows: NAGVMQNPRHLVRRRGQEARLRCSPMKGHSHVYWYRQLPEEGLKFMVYLQKENIIDESGMPKERFSAEFPKEGPSILRIQQVVRGDSAAYFCASSLSTGSDTEAFFGQGTRLTVV.

The genes are TRBV9 and TRBJ2-7; 16 positions match TRBD2. The CDR3 spans 18 residues. V gave up 0 bases and J gave up 5 bases; unmatched junction bases: 8. Germline V gene sequence: CDR1 SGDLS, CDR2 YYNGEE. The CDR3 protein is CASSVDVGTSGRADEQYF. The CDR3 region has the DNA TGTGCCAGCAGCGTAGATGTAGGGACTAGCGGGAGGGCCGACGAGCAGTACTTC.

On this clone itself: Distinct nucleotide sequences in the sample also encode this CDR3. The chain combines TRBV18 with TRBJ1-5; tentative D call: TRBD1 (6 bases). V was cut by 4 bases and J by 0 bases, with 10 bases left in between. Germline V gene lookup returns CDR1 KGHSH and CDR2 LQKENI. CDR3 length equals 15 residues. CDR3 coding DNA: TGTGCCAGCTCACGGACAGTGAATAGCAATCAGCCCCAGCATTTT. Residues: CASSRTVNSNQPQHF.

J is TRBJ2-1 and V is TRBV9, with D maybe TRBD1 (6 bases). V gave up 4 bases and J gave up 1 base, with 12 bases separating them. The CDR3 is made up of 15 amino acids. Germline V gives CDR1 SGDLS, CDR2 YYNGEE. The CDR3 DNA reads as TGTGCCAGCAGCCCCGTGACAGGTTCCTACAATGAGCAGTTCTTC. Amino acid sequence: CASSPVTGSYNEQFF.

The sample holds a few counts of this clone. Other DNA variants within this sample encode the same CDR3. The chain carries TRBV5-1 and TRBJ1-1; D is possibly TRBD1 (5 bases). This CDR3 is built from 13 residues. The V gene lost 4 bases and the J gene lost 2 bases, with 9 bases spanning the gap. Germline CDR1 is SGHRS and CDR2 is YFSETQ. In DNA, the CDR3 is TGCGCCAGCAGCAGACAGTTAAACACTGAAGCTTTCTTT. This codes for CASSRQLNTEAFF.

The chain joins TRBV28 to TRBJ2-1, with 9 bases fitting TRBD2. Germline V gene lookup returns CDR1 MDHEN and CDR2 SYDVKM. J gave up 4 bases and V 5 bases, and 9 bases lay outside the gene matches. This CDR3 is built from 16 residues. Here the CDR3 reads CASSTQLAGDYNEQFF. The CDR3 DNA sequence: TGTGCCAGCAGTACACAACTAGCGGGCGATTACAATGAGCAGTTCTTC.

The gene calls are TRBV29-1 and TRBJ1-2, with D uncertain. Trimming left V 1 base short and J 2 bases short, with 8 bases between. Germline CDR1 SQVTM, CDR2 ANQGSEA. This CDR3 has 13 residues. CDR3 coding DNA: TGCAGCGTTGAAGTAACGGCCAACTATGGCTACACCTTC. It is translated as CSVEVTANYGYTF.

The chain combines TRBV6-6 with TRBJ1-1; D is undetermined. The CDR3 has 15 residues. The germline gives CDR1 MNHNY, CDR2 SVGAGI (reference sequence). Trimming left V 0 bases short and J 4 bases short, with 12 bases between. CDR3 residues: CASSYSRKGGTEAFF. The CDR3, as DNA: TGTGCCAGCAGTTACTCGAGAAAGGGAGGCACTGAAGCTTTCTTT.

The V call is TRBV9, the J call TRBJ2-7; D is tentatively TRBD1 or TRBD2 (5 bases each). The CDR3 consists of 15 residues. CDR1 is SGDLS, CDR2 YYNGEE, per germline. With 3 bases removed from V and 2 bases from J, the gap between germline ends came to 15 bases. In DNA form, the CDR3 reads TGTGCCAGCAGCGCGGATCCGGGACGTACCTACGAGCAGTACTTC. Amino acids: CASSADPGRTYEQYF.

The CDR3 DNA reads as TGTGCCAGCAGTTTGTCAGCGGGAGCCGCAGATACGCAGTATTTT. This encodes CASSLSAGAADTQYF. This chain joins TRBV28 and TRBJ2-3; 8 bases map to TRBD2. The V gene end was trimmed by 3 bases and the J gene end by 4 bases; junction bases not matched to a gene: 6. This CDR3 spans 15 amino acids. CDR1 is MDHEN and CDR2 is SYDVKM in the germline V gene.

This clone was found once. The genes are TRBV30 and TRBJ1-5; D is perhaps TRBD1 (6 bases). CDR1 and CDR2 from the germline V gene are GTSNPN and SVGIG (reference sequence). The CDR3 spans 15 residues. Trimming removed 1 base at V and 7 bases at J, with 17 bases between. The CDR3 DNA sequence: TGTGCCTGGAGTGCTCACTCGGGGGGCAGCCAGCCCCAGCATTTT. It encodes CAWSAHSGGSQPQHF.

V and J are TRBV6-5 and TRBJ2-7, with 9 bases identical to TRBD1. Germline V gene data show CDR1 as MNHEY and CDR2 as SVGAGI. V shed 6 bases, J shed 4 bases, and the junction held 7 bases outside the gene matches. The CDR3 runs to 14 residues. The CDR3 loop reads CASRETGGTYEQYF. In DNA form, the CDR3 reads TGTGCCAGCAGGGAGACAGGGGGAACGTACGAGCAGTACTTC.

CDR3 region: CASSLPGQVKRGGYTF. The DNA for the CDR3 is TGTGCCAGCAGCCTTCCGGGACAGGTGAAAAGGGGGGGCTACACCTTC. V usage is TRBV5-4 and J usage is TRBJ1-2, with TRBD1 identical over 8 bases. The CDR3 has 16 residues. V dropped 4 bases and J dropped 8; count of bases not matched to a gene: 16. Germline V CDR1 and CDR2: SGHNT, YYREEE (reference sequence).

The chain is built from TRBV7-3 and TRBJ2-1; TRBD2 matches 10 bases. Germline V gene sequence: CDR1 SGHTA, CDR2 FQGTGA. The trim removed 5 bases at V and 1 base at J, leaving 14 bases unmatched. The CDR3 totals 19 residues. CDR3 loop: CASSDPLDSGRKSYNEQFF. The CDR3 DNA reads TGTGCCAGCAGCGACCCCCTAGATAGCGGGAGGAAGTCCTACAATGAGCAGTTCTTC.

V and J are TRBV6-1 and TRBJ2-3; the D gene could be TRBD1 or TRBD2 (5 bases each). Trimming took off 6 bases at V and 1 base at J, with 11 bases between the two ends. Germline V gene sequence: CDR1 MNHNS, CDR2 SASEGT. CDR3 length: 14 residues. CDR3: CASRLGVGTDTQYF. In DNA form, the CDR3 reads TGTGCCAGCAGGTTGGGGGTAGGCACAGATACGCAGTATTTT.

This chain links TRBV28 with TRBJ1-4; no reliable D call. The germline V and J ends were trimmed by 4 bases and 0 bases, with 12 bases remaining between them. This CDR3 has 16 residues. The germline gives CDR1 MDHEN, CDR2 SYDVKM. In nucleotides, the CDR3 is TGTGCCAGCAGTTCCCCGTCTAGATCAACTAATGAAAAACTGTTTTTT. Translation gives CASSSPSRSTNEKLFF.

Worth noting for this clone: Other DNA sequences in the same sample also yield this CDR3. This chain joins TRBV20-1 and TRBJ2-7; the D gene is possibly TRBD2 (6 bases). CDR3 length: 11 residues. The germline V gene encodes CDR1 DFQATT and CDR2 SNEGSKA (reference sequence). With 5 bases removed from V and 4 bases from J, the gap between germline ends came to 9 bases. In nucleotides, the CDR3 is TGCAGTGCTCGGAGGGCTTACGAGCAGTACTTC. It encodes CSARRAYEQYF.